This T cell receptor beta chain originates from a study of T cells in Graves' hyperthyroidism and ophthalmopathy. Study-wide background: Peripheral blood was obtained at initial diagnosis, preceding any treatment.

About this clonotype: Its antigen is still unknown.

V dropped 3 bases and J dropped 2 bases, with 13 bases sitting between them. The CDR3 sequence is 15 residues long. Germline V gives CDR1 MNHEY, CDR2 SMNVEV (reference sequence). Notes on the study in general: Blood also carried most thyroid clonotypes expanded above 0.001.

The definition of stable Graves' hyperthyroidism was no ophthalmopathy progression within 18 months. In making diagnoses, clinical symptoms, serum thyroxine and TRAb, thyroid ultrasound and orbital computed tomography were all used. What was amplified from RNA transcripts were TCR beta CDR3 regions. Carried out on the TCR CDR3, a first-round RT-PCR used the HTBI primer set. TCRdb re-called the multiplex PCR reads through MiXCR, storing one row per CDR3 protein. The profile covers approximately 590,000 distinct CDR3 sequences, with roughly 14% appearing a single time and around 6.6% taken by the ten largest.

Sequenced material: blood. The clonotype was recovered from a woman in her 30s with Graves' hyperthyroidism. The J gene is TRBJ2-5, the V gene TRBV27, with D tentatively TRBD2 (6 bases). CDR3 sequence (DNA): TGTGCCAGCAGTTTGGGTGGAGGGCCTCAAGAGACCCAGTACTTC. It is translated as CASSLGGGPQETQYF.